This T cell receptor beta chain was recorded in a study of blood T cell repertoires in COVID-19. Repertoires were generated with immunoSEQ multiplex PCR, while TCRdb's copy carries only in-frame clones and drops some. The data contain about 150,000 clones, roughly 88% of them seen just once; the ten biggest clones take up just over 9.5%. This CDR3 has 12 residues. Germline-derived CDR1 and CDR2 are MNHEY and SVGAGI. V lost 6 bases to trimming and J lost 1 base, with 3 bases between them. Sequenced input: peripheral blood. This clonotype was sampled from a woman aged 50 to 60 with acute or convalescent COVID-19. The chain combines TRBV6-5 with TRBJ2-2, with D uncertain. The CDR3 nucleotides read TGTGCCAGCAGACAGAACACCGGGGAGCTGTTTTTT. As protein: CASRQNTGELFF.